Below are 22 T cell receptor beta chains sequenced from a single sample in a study of CD8 T cells in Susac syndrome. It was with random hexamers that roughly 0.45 to 1 ug RNA was reverse transcribed. Each CDR3 protein is one row after TCRdb ran MiXCR on the immunoSEQ multiplex PCR reads. Among some 250,000 distinct CDR3 sequences, 96% were seen once, and the ten largest hold roughly 0.1%. Specimen: CD4+ T cells from PBMCs. Receptor source: a human donor with Susac syndrome.

The chain is built from TRBV20-1 and TRBJ1-5; TRBD1 agrees at 7 bases. Germline values: CDR1 DFQATT, CDR2 SNEGSKA (reference sequence). This CDR3 region has 14 residues. Unmatched junction bases numbered 6, after V lost 1 base and J lost 6 bases. CDR3 in DNA: TGCAGTGCTAGAGGTGGCAGGGGGAGTCAGCCCCAGCATTTT. Translation: CSARGGRGSQPQHF.

This clonotype was detected once. V and J are TRBV7-3 and TRBJ1-1; D unresolved. The CDR3 has 14 amino acids. The ends were cut back, 2 bases at V and 0 bases at J, with 7 bases in the middle. Germline V gene data show CDR1 as SGHTA and CDR2 as FQGTGA. The CDR3 DNA sequence: TGTGCCAGCAGCTTATCTGGGATGAACACTGAAGCTTTCTTT. Protein: CASSLSGMNTEAFF.

The rearrangement joins TRBV27 to TRBJ2-1; no clear D. The V end was cut by 3 bases, the J end by 6 bases, with 9 bases between. Germline V gene data show CDR1 as MNHEY and CDR2 as SMNVEV (reference sequence). This CDR3 contains 13 residues. In DNA, the CDR3 is TGTGCCAGCAGTTTTGATCCCCCCAATGAGCAGTTCTTC. Translation gives CASSFDPPNEQFF.

The chain joins TRBV29-1 to TRBJ1-2; D ambiguous. The V and J ends lost 6 bases and 8 bases respectively, with 19 bases between them. CDR1 and CDR2 from the germline V gene are SQVTM and ANQGSEA. This CDR3 contains 13 residues. In DNA, the CDR3 is TGCAGCGTCCAGCTTCTGGCTCCGGGGGGCTACACCTTC. The encoded protein is CSVQLLAPGGYTF.

The rearrangement uses TRBV14 and TRBJ2-1; D is perhaps TRBD2 (6 bases). CDR1 and CDR2 (germline): SGHDN, FVKESK. V shed 3 bases and J shed 4 bases, with 16 bases lying between them. CDR3 length: 16 residues. The CDR3 DNA sequence: TGTGCCAGCAGCCAGTACCGCGGGAAAGGGTACAATGAGCAGTTCTTC. Amino acid sequence: CASSQYRGKGYNEQFF.

The chain joins TRBV19 to TRBJ1-2; D not resolved. Germline-derived CDR1 and CDR2 are LNHDA and SQIVND (reference sequence). Trimming took off 5 bases at V and 7 bases at J, with 11 bases between the two ends. The CDR3 is 12 amino acids. CDR3 DNA sequence: TGTGCCAGTAGTTCTACCCCGGGTGGCTACACCTTC. Translation: CASSSTPGGYTF. The variable domain in full, with the rest retrieved from reference TRBV19 and TRBJ1-2, is DGGITQSPKYLFRKEGQNVTLSCEQNLNHDAMYWYRQDPGQGLRLIYYSQIVNDFQKGDIAEGYSVSREKKESFPLTVTSAQKNPTAFYLCASSSTPGGYTFGSGTRLTVV.

The V and J genes are TRBV2 and TRBJ2-7; tentative D call: TRBD2 (6 bases). Germline-derived CDR1 and CDR2 are SNHLY and FYNNEI. CDR3 length equals 14 residues. The V end lost 6 bases, the J end lost 0 bases, and 12 bases lay between the germline ends. CDR3 in amino acids: CASRTGVGSYEQYF. The CDR3 DNA sequence: TGTGCCAGCAGGACGGGAGTGGGCTCCTACGAGCAGTACTTC.

The CDR3 DNA is TGCAGCGTTGCCGACAGGGGGCCAGAAGCTTTCTTT. It specifies CSVADRGPEAFF. The chain employs TRBV29-1 and TRBJ1-1; 10 positions match TRBD1. The germline gives CDR1 SQVTM, CDR2 ANQGSEA. With 4 bases clipped from V and 8 bases from J, the junction kept 4 bases outside the gene matches. This CDR3 is 12 amino acids long.

V gene TRBV29-1 combines with J gene TRBJ1-5, with D unresolved. The germline V gene encodes CDR1 SQVTM and CDR2 ANQGSEA. This CDR3 has 14 residues. The V end was cut by 7 bases, the J end by 6 bases, with 19 bases between. The CDR3 sequence: CSAAWLPAGQPQHF. The CDR3 DNA is TGCAGCGCTGCATGGCTCCCGGCGGGTCAGCCCCAGCATTTT.

The chain uses TRBV12-3 or TRBV12-4 and TRBJ2-7; no definite D call. V was shortened by 4 bases and J by 5 bases, with 18 bases between the two germline ends. This CDR3 region has 15 residues. The CDR3 DNA reads as TGTGCCAGCAGTTCGAACTTTGGGATAACAGACGAGCAGTACTTC. Protein: CASSSNFGITDEQYF.

V gene TRBV28 combines with J gene TRBJ1-1, with D possibly matching TRBD1 (6 bases). Germline V lookup: CDR1 MDHEN, CDR2 SYDVKM. The V end lost 5 bases, the J end lost 4 bases, and 17 bases lay between the germline ends. The CDR3 consists of 15 residues. CDR3 nucleotide sequence: TGTGCCAGCAGTACCTTGTCAGGGGCGATCACTGAAGCTTTCTTT. This translates into CASSTLSGAITEAFF.

This clonotype was detected once. The V and J genes are TRBV20-1 and TRBJ2-3; 10 positions agree with TRBD2. CDR1 and CDR2 (germline): DFQATT, SNEGSKA (reference sequence). This CDR3 spans 16 amino acids. V gave up 5 bases and J gave up 2 bases; unmatched junction bases: 10. The DNA for the CDR3 is TGCAGTGCTCCCTCTTGGACTAGCGGCCACACAGATACGCAGTATTTT. This encodes CSAPSWTSGHTDTQYF.

V is TRBV29-1 and J is TRBJ2-7, with 7 nucleotides matching TRBD1. The V gene end was trimmed by 4 bases and the J gene end by 2 bases; junction bases not matched to a gene: 5. Germline loops: CDR1 SQVTM, CDR2 ANQGSEA. The length of the CDR3 is 13 residues. The CDR3 spells CSVGGDRAYEQYF. The CDR3 DNA reads as TGCAGCGTTGGGGGCGACAGGGCCTACGAGCAGTACTTC.

This clonotype was seen more than once but under ten times. V usage is TRBV10-3 and J usage is TRBJ1-2; 7 positions match TRBD1. CDR3 length: 13 residues. Germline assignment: CDR1 ENHRY and CDR2 SYGVKD. The V segment lost 11 bases and the J segment 2 bases; nucleotides outside the gene matches: 8. This chain's CDR3 is CASRTGSNYGYTF. CDR3 nucleotide sequence: TGTGCCTCACGGACAGGATCCAACTATGGCTACACCTTC.

The count of this clonotype is one. The chain combines TRBV7-2 with TRBJ2-7, with 10 bases aligning to TRBD2. Germline assignment: CDR1 SGHTA and CDR2 FQGNSA. The CDR3 is made up of 15 amino acids. Trimming at V came to 5 bases and at J to 5 bases, leaving 9 bases not matched to a gene. The CDR3 reads CASSLSGTSVHEQYF. In DNA, the CDR3 is TGTGCCAGCAGCCTCTCCGGGACTAGCGTCCACGAGCAGTACTTC.

This CDR3 is CASSPRTADTQYF. The CDR3 DNA is TGCGCCAGCAGCCCCCGGACGGCAGATACGCAGTATTTT. The chain employs TRBV4-1 and TRBJ2-3, with D unclear. The CDR3 extends over 13 amino acids. Trimming cost V 4 bases and J 4 bases, with 9 bases left between them. Germline V gene data show CDR1 as MGHRA and CDR2 as YSYEKL.

V and J are TRBV7-9 and TRBJ2-3, with TRBD2 identical over 9 bases. Trimming at V came to 5 bases and at J to 1 base, leaving 10 bases not matched to a gene. This CDR3 has 17 residues. Germline CDR1 reads SEHNR; CDR2 reads FQNEAQ (reference sequence). The CDR3 coding sequence is TGTGCCAGCAGCCCGAAGACTATAGCGGGAGGCACAGATACGCAGTATTTT. Encoded protein: CASSPKTIAGGTDTQYF.

The chain carries TRBV28 and TRBJ1-1; TRBD1 might be the D (5 bases). This CDR3 contains 13 residues. The ends were cut back, 9 bases at V and 0 bases at J, with 11 bases in the middle. Germline V gene lookup returns CDR1 MDHEN and CDR2 SYDVKM. CDR3 DNA sequence: TGTGCCAGTACGCAGGGAATGAACACTGAAGCTTTCTTT. Its protein is CASTQGMNTEAFF. Variable domain in full (rest from reference TRBV28 and TRBJ1-1): DVKVTQSSRYLVKRTGEKVFLECVQDMDHENMFWYRQDPGLGLRLIYFSYDVKMKEKGDIPEGYSVSREKKERFSLILESASTNQTSMYLCASTQGMNTEAFFGQGTRLTVV.

The rearrangement joins TRBV6-6 to TRBJ2-7; 7 bases align to TRBD1. The CDR3 is made up of 13 amino acids. V gave up 2 bases and J gave up 3 bases; unmatched junction bases: 1. Germline CDR1 is MNHNY and CDR2 is SVGAGI (reference sequence). The CDR3 loop is CASSYGTVYEQYF. The DNA of the CDR3 is TGTGCCAGCAGTTACGGGACAGTCTACGAGCAGTACTTC.

This rearrangement joins TRBV9 to TRBJ2-6; no firm D call. Looked up from germline, CDR1 is SGDLS and CDR2 is YYNGEE. V was shortened by 0 bases and J by 0 bases, with 7 bases between the two germline ends. This CDR3 is built from 16 residues. The CDR3 bases are TGTGCCAGCAGCGTAGAGTCCTACTCTGGGGCCAACGTCCTGACTTTC. It specifies CASSVESYSGANVLTF.

Written as DNA, the CDR3 is TGTGCCAGCAGCAGGGACAGGGACCACTATGGCTACACCTTC. Its translation is CASSRDRDHYGYTF. This chain links TRBV27 with TRBJ1-2; 9 bases are a match to TRBD1. CDR3 length: 14 amino acids. Per germline, CDR1 MNHEY and CDR2 SMNVEV (reference sequence). The J segment lost 3 bases and the V segment lost 6 bases, leaving 5 bases of the junction unmatched.

The chain has TRBV29-1 and TRBJ1-1; no firm D call. The CDR3 has 15 residues. Germline CDR1 and CDR2: SQVTM and ANQGSEA. V lost 4 bases, J lost 3 bases, and 18 bases lay in between. The DNA for the CDR3 is TGCAGCGTTGGTCCGACCCAGGCCGGTTACACTGAAGCTTTCTTT. This encodes CSVGPTQAGYTEAFF.